Shown below are 24 T cell receptor beta chains from a single sample sequenced in a study of blood T cell repertoires in COVID-19. The protocol was immunoSEQ multiplex PCR, while the TCRdb copy is restricted to in-frame clones and leaves out a portion. The repertoire holds under 300,000 clones, with about 90% as singletons. Sequencing was carried out using peripheral blood. The receptor set was obtained from a woman aged 55-69 years with COVID-19, enrolled during active disease.

The chain joins TRBV11-3 to TRBJ2-2, with D unresolved. The ends were cut back, 5 bases at V and 3 bases at J, with 10 bases in the middle. This CDR3 has 14 residues. The germline V gene encodes CDR1 SGHNT and CDR2 YENEEA. Here the CDR3 reads CASSLEAYTGELFF. DNA of the CDR3: TGTGCCAGCAGCCTCGAAGCCTACACCGGGGAGCTGTTTTTT.

The chain couples TRBV6-5 to TRBJ1-6, with 7 bases fitting TRBD1. CDR1 and CDR2 (germline): MNHEY, SVGAGI. Trimming removed 2 bases from V and 7 bases from J; junction bases left unmatched: 5. The CDR3 contains 15 residues. The CDR3 nucleotides read TGTGCCAGCAGTTACGCGACAGGGAGGAATTCACCCCTCCACTTT. It yields the protein CASSYATGRNSPLHF.

The chain uses TRBV6-1 and TRBJ1-2; 7 bases agree with TRBD1. Unmatched junction bases numbered 8, after V lost 2 bases and J lost 5 bases. The germline CDR1 and CDR2 sequences are MNHNS and SASEGT. CDR3 length equals 15 residues. As DNA, the CDR3 is TGTGCCAGCAGTGAAATTTACGGGACAGCTTATGGCTACACCTTC. This codes for CASSEIYGTAYGYTF.

This rearrangement joins TRBV6-5 to TRBJ1-2, with 7 bases identical to TRBD1. V shed 2 bases, J shed 7 bases, and the junction held 4 bases outside the gene matches. Germline V CDR1 and CDR2: MNHEY, SVGAGI. This CDR3 is 13 amino acids long. The CDR3: CASSYRTGGGYTF. The CDR3 bases are TGTGCCAGCAGTTACCGGACAGGAGGTGGCTACACCTTC.

The chain has TRBV7-2 and TRBJ1-1; no firm D call. Trimming removed 5 bases from V and 0 bases from J, with 13 bases in between. The CDR3 covers 15 residues. Per the germline V gene, CDR1 is SGHTA and CDR2 is FQGNSA. The CDR3 region is CASSMRVMMNTEAFF. CDR3 bases: TGTGCCAGCAGCATGAGGGTCATGATGAACACTGAAGCTTTCTTT.

V usage is TRBV3-1 (or the pseudogene TRBV3-2) and J usage is TRBJ2-4; 7 positions agree with TRBD1. Unmatched junction bases numbered 3, after V lost 1 base and J lost 0 bases. The CDR3 is 16 residues long. Germline lookup yields CDR1 LGHDT and CDR2 YNNKEL (reference sequence). CDR3 nucleotides: TGTGCCAGCAGCCAAGGGGGACAGCTAGCCAAAAACATTCAGTACTTC. Translated, it gives CASSQGGQLAKNIQYF.

The chain has TRBV5-1 and TRBJ1-1, with D possibly matching TRBD1 (6 bases). This CDR3 region has 14 residues. Germline CDR1 SGHRS, CDR2 YFSETQ. Trimming removed 5 bases at V and 5 bases at J, with 16 bases between. The CDR3 nucleotides are TGCGCCAGCAGTCCCCAGGGGATGGGGACTGAAGCTTTCTTT. Its protein product is CASSPQGMGTEAFF.

This sequence joins TRBV19 and TRBJ1-1; tentatively, D is TRBD1 (6 bases). The length of the CDR3 is 16 residues. From germline, CDR1 is LNHDA and CDR2 SQIVND (reference sequence). V dropped 6 bases and J dropped 0 bases, with 17 bases sitting between them. Here the CDR3 reads CASRPGRGPMNTEAFF. As DNA, the CDR3 is TGTGCCAGTAGGCCCGGCAGGGGACCGATGAACACTGAAGCTTTCTTT.

The V and J genes are TRBV4-3 and TRBJ2-1, with 8 bases that match TRBD2. V dropped 4 bases and J dropped 4; count of bases not matched to a gene: 9. Germline V gene sequence: CDR1 LGHNA, CDR2 YSLEER. CDR3 length equals 16 residues. Here the CDR3 DNA reads TGCGCCAGCAGCCGAAGGACAGCTAGCGGGTACAATGAGCAGTTCTTC. It translates to CASSRRTASGYNEQFF.

The rearrangement joins TRBV14 to TRBJ1-4; 8 bases are shared with TRBD1. V lost 0 bases and J lost 5; bases outside the gene matches: 5. The CDR3 covers 16 residues. The germline V gene encodes CDR1 SGHDN and CDR2 FVKESK. The CDR3 protein is CASSQEQGARNEKLFF. The CDR3 DNA sequence: TGTGCCAGCAGCCAAGAGCAGGGGGCGAGGAATGAAAAACTGTTTTTT.

This clone occurred once. The genes are TRBV15 and TRBJ1-5, with a possible D match to TRBD1 (6 bases). Germline CDR1 and CDR2: LNHNV and YYDKDF (reference sequence). Deletions cut 5 bases from V and 1 base from J, with 24 bases between. The CDR3 spans 19 residues. CDR3 sequence: CATSLTRWDTDRSNQPQHF. DNA of the CDR3: TGTGCCACCAGCTTGACAAGGTGGGACACCGACCGAAGCAATCAGCCCCAGCATTTT.

V gene TRBV6-5 combines with J gene TRBJ1-4, with a tentative D call TRBD1 (6 bases). Trimming removed 5 bases from V and 8 bases from J, with 15 bases in between. This CDR3 has 14 residues. The germline V gene encodes CDR1 MNHEY and CDR2 SVGAGI. CDR3 protein: CASSNNRVKEKLFF. The CDR3 DNA reads TGTGCCAGCAGTAACAACAGGGTAAAGGAAAAACTGTTTTTT.

The chain joins TRBV4-1 to TRBJ2-5; 8 nucleotides agree with TRBD2. The V segment lost 1 base and the J segment 3 bases; nucleotides outside the gene matches: 10. The germline CDR1 and CDR2 sequences are MGHRA and YSYEKL. This CDR3 has 17 amino acids. CDR3 amino acids: CASSQAPAGAIEETQYF. The CDR3, as DNA: TGCGCCAGCAGCCAAGCACCAGCGGGGGCCATCGAAGAGACCCAGTACTTC.

The chain employs TRBV4-1 and TRBJ2-6; D gene ambiguous. The CDR3 is 15 residues long. V was cut by 3 bases and J by 0 bases, with 6 bases left in between. The germline V gene has CDR1 MGHRA and CDR2 YSYEKL. Here the CDR3 reads CASSHLDSGANVLTF. The CDR3 coding sequence is TGCGCCAGCAGCCACCTAGACTCTGGGGCCAACGTCCTGACTTTC.

The chain has TRBV7-2 and TRBJ2-5, with D perhaps matching TRBD1 (6 bases). The germline V and J ends were trimmed by 6 bases and 5 bases, with 19 bases remaining between them. Germline V lookup: CDR1 SGHTA, CDR2 FQGNSA. The CDR3 contains 15 residues. Written as DNA, the CDR3 is TGTGCCAGCAGGGACCGACAGGCCTCAGGGGAGACCCAGTACTTC. It is translated as CASRDRQASGETQYF.

This chain joins TRBV4-3 and TRBJ2-3; D might be TRBD2 (5 bases). V lost 1 base and J lost 2, with 10 bases in between. Germline lookup yields CDR1 LGHNA and CDR2 YSLEER. There are 15 residues in the CDR3. The CDR3 DNA sequence: TGCGCCAGCAGCCAAGCTCACGGGAACACAGATACGCAGTATTTT. Its translation is CASSQAHGNTDTQYF.

The genes are TRBV7-9 and TRBJ1-1; a possible D gene is TRBD1 (5 bases). The germline V and J ends were trimmed by 10 bases and 4 bases, with 13 bases remaining between them. From germline, CDR1 is SEHNR and CDR2 FQNEAQ (reference sequence). This CDR3 spans 12 amino acids. In nucleotides, the CDR3 is TGTGCCACCGGTAGGGGTCGCACTGAAGCTTTCTTT. Residues: CATGRGRTEAFF. The variable domain in full, completed from reference TRBV7-9 and TRBJ1-1, reads DTGVSQNPRHKITKRGQNVTFRCDPISEHNRLYWYRQTLGQGPEFLTYFQNEAQLEKSRLLSDRFSAERPKGSFSTLEIQRTEQGDSAMYLCATGRGRTEAFFGQGTRLTVV.

DNA for the CDR3: TGTGCCAGCAGCCCGTCCCGGGACAGCTCTGGGGCCAACGTCCTGACTTTC. It codes for CASSPSRDSSGANVLTF. The genes are TRBV5-4 and TRBJ2-6; 7 nucleotides agree with TRBD1. The CDR3 runs to 17 residues. Germline CDR1 SGHNT, CDR2 YYREEE (reference sequence). Trimming took 4 bases from V and 0 from J; bases not matched to a gene: 7.

In its sample, this clone was seen once. The V and J genes are TRBV5-1 and TRBJ1-3; 12 positions agree with TRBD1. V lost 7 bases to trimming and J lost 8 bases; unmatched junction nucleotides: 7. This CDR3 comprises 14 residues. The V gene's germline CDR1 is SGHRS and CDR2 YFSETQ. The CDR3 here is CASSPGQGADTIYF. The DNA of the CDR3 is TGCGCCAGCTCCCCGGGACAGGGGGCGGACACCATATATTTT.

The chain is built from TRBV11-2 and TRBJ2-2; 9 nucleotides align to TRBD2. The V gene end was trimmed by 5 bases and the J gene end by 4 bases; junction bases not matched to a gene: 8. Germline V gene data show CDR1 as SGHAT and CDR2 as FQNNGV. The CDR3 length is 16 residues. The CDR3 nucleotides are TGTGCCAGCAGCCTACGCGGGGGGGCTCTCACCGGGGAGCTGTTTTTT. Translated, it gives CASSLRGGALTGELFF.

The chain links TRBV21-1 to TRBJ1-4; the table calls TRBD1, which could not be checked here. TRBV21-1 is recorded as a pseudogene. The CDR3 is 15 residues long. CDR3 protein: CASSLDRALNEKLFF. DNA for the CDR3: TGTGCCAGCAGCCTTGACAGGGCCCTTAATGAAAAACTGTTTTTT.

The chain uses TRBV15 and TRBJ2-1, with D possibly being TRBD2 (6 bases). CDR1 LNHNV and CDR2 YYDKDF come from the germline V gene (reference sequence). Trimming cost V 8 bases and J 5 bases, with 16 bases left between them. This CDR3 contains 14 residues. The chain's CDR3 is CATDSGYLNNEQFF. CDR3 sequence (DNA): TGTGCCACCGATAGCGGATATCTTAACAATGAGCAGTTCTTC.

The rearrangement joins TRBV29-1 to TRBJ1-1; TRBD1 might be the D (6 bases). The CDR3 consists of 14 residues. Trimming shortened V by 1 base and J by 4 bases, and 13 bases separated the two germline ends. The germline gives CDR1 SQVTM, CDR2 ANQGSEA. This CDR3 is CSVEVRGAATEAFF. As DNA, the CDR3 is TGCAGCGTTGAAGTCCGGGGGGCGGCCACTGAAGCTTTCTTT.

The V and J genes are TRBV5-1 and TRBJ1-1; D is perhaps TRBD1 (5 bases). V gave up 4 bases and J gave up 3 bases, with 10 bases separating them. The CDR3 spans 13 residues. Germline CDR1 and CDR2: SGHRS and YFSETQ. In DNA, the CDR3 is TGCGCCAGCAGCGCGTCGACAGACACTGAAGCTTTCTTT. Amino acids: CASSASTDTEAFF.